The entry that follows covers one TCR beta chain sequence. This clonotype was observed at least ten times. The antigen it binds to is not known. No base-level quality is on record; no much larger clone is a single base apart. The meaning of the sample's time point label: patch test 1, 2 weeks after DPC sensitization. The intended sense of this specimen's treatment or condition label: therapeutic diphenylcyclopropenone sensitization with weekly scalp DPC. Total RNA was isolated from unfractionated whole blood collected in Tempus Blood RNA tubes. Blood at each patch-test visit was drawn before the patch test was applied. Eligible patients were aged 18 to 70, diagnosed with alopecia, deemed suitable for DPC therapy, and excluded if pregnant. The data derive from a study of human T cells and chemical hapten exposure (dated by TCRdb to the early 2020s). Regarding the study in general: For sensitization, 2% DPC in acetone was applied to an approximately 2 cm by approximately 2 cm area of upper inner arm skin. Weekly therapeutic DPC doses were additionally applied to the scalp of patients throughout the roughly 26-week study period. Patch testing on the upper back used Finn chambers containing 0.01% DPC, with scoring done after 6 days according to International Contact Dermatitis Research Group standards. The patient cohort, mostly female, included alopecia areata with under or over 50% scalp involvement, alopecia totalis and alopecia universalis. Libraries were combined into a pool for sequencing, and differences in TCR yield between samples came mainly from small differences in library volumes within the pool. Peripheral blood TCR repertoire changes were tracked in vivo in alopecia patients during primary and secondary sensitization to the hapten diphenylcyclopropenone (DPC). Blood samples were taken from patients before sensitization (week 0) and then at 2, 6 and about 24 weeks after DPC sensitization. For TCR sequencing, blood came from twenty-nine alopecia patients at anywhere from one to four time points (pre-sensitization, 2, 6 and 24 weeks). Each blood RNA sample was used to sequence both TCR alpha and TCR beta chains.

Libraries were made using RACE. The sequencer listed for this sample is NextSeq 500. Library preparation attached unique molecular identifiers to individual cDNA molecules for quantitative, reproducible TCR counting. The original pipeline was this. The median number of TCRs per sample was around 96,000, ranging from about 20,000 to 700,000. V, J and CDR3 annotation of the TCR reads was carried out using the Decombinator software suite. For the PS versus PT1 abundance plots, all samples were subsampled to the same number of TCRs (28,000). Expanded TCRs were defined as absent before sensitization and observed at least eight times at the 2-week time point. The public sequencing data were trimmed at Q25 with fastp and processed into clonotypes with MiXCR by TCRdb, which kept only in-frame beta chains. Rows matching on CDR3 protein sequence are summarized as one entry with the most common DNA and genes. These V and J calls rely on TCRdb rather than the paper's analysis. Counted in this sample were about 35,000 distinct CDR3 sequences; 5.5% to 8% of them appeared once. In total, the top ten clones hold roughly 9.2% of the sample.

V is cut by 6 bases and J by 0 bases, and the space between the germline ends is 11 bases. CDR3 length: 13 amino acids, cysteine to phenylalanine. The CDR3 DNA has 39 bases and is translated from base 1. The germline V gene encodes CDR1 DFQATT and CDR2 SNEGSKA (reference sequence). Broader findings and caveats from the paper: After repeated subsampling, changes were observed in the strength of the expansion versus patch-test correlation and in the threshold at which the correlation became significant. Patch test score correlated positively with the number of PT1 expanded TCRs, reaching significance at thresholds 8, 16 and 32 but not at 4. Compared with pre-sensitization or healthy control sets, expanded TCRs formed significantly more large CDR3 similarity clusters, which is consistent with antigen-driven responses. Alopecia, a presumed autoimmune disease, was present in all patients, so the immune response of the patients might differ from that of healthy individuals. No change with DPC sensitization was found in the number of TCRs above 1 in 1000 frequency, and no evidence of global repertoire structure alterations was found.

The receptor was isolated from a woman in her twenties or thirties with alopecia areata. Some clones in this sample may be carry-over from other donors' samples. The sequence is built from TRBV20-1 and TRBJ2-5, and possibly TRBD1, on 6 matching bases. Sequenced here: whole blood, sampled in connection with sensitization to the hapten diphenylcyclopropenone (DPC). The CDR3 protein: CSAYRDNQETQYF. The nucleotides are TGCAGTGCCTACCGGGACAACCAAGAGACCCAGTACTTC.